These T cell receptor beta chains were read from a single sample in a study of PD-L1 blockade in urothelial cancer. Libraries were prepared by immunoSEQ multiplex PCR; TCRdb keeps only in-frame clonotypes and omits some of them. This sample has about 69,000 clones, with roughly 91% found just once. The sequencing here drew on PBMCs, taken around atezolizumab (anti-PD-L1) treatment. The source is a man aged 55 to 70 with urothelial cancer. Each CDR3 is given with its conserved first and last residue. Fields, in order: J gene, V gene, clone size, D gene, CDR3 length, CDR3 DNA, CDR3 protein. A D gene is named only where the DNA matches it firmly. A row's size may be missing; if present it is once, few, many or a size class.

TRBJ1-1 | TRBV10-1 | - | - | 14 | TGCGCCAGCAGTGAGACAGGATGGAACACTGAAGCTTTCTTT | CASSETGWNTEAFF
TRBJ2-7 | TRBV5-1 | - | - | 16 | TGCGCCAGCAGCTTGGCCGGGGGAAAGGTTCCCTACGAGCAGTACTTC | CASSLAGGKVPYEQYF
TRBJ1-1 | TRBV4-1 | few | TRBD1 | 15 | TGCGCCAGCAGCCAAGGGGACAGATGGAACACTGAAGCTTTCTTT | CASSQGDRWNTEAFF
TRBJ1-1 | TRBV6-5 | - | - | 16 | TGTGCCAGCAGTTACGGCAGGGGATTAACGAACACTGAAGCTTTCTTT | CASSYGRGLTNTEAFF
TRBJ1-5 | TRBV18 | - | - | 16 | TGTGCCAGCTCACCACAAGAGACGGGGGGCAATCAGCCCCAGCATTTT | CASSPQETGGNQPQHF
TRBJ2-7 | TRBV7-2 | few | TRBD2 | 17 | TGTGCCAGCAGCTTAGCTCTGGCGGGAGGTTTTCCCTACGAGCAGTACTTC | CASSLALAGGFPYEQYF
TRBJ2-1 | TRBV4-1 | - | TRBD2 | 15 | TGCGCCAGCAGCCCGGGACTAGCCGGTCTGAATGAGCAGTTCTTC | CASSPGLAGLNEQFF
TRBJ1-5 | TRBV30 | - | TRBD1 | 15 | TGTGCCTGGAGTGTGGGACAGGGGGCACGTCAGCCCCAGCATTTT | CAWSVGQGARQPQHF
TRBJ1-3 | TRBV5-1 | - | - | 16 | TGCGCCAGCAGCTTGGCCGGTTGGAGCTCTGGAAACACCATATATTTT | CASSLAGWSSGNTIYF
TRBJ2-7 | TRBV5-1 | - | - | 15 | TGCGCCAGCAGCCCAAATTCCGGGAACTCCTACGAGCAGTACTTC | CASSPNSGNSYEQYF
TRBJ1-5 | TRBV19 | once | TRBD1 | 19 | TGTGCCAGTAGTATACGCGGGACAGGGGGCGCGGGTAGCAATCAGCCCCAGCATTTT | CASSIRGTGGAGSNQPQHF
TRBJ1-3 | TRBV19 | once | - | 14 | TGTGCCAGCGGGGGATACACCTCTGGAAACACCATATATTTT | CASGGYTSGNTIYF
TRBJ2-5 | TRBV6-1 | - | TRBD1 | 15 | TGTGCCAGCAGGGGGGCCGGGACAGCCCAAGAGACCCAGTACTTC | CASRGAGTAQETQYF
TRBJ2-5 | TRBV6-5 | - | - | 14 | TGTGCCAGCAGTCAACCTGGGACTCCAGAGACCCAGTACTTC | CASSQPGTPETQYF
TRBJ2-5 | TRBV6-5 | - | TRBD1 | 11 | TGTGCCAGCAGTATCCGGGACAGGGAATACTTC | CASSIRDREYF
TRBJ2-7 | TRBV27 | few | - | 15 | TGTGCCAGCAGTTTAATATGGGGGCACTCCTACGAGCAGTACTTC | CASSLIWGHSYEQYF
TRBJ1-1 | TRBV5-1 | - | TRBD1 | 14 | TGCGCCAGCAGCCCTCGGACAGGGGGCACTGAAGCTTTCTTT | CASSPRTGGTEAFF
TRBJ2-1 | TRBV6-1 | once | TRBD1 | 15 | TGTGCCAGCAGTGGCCGGGACAGGGGGGGCAATGAGCAGTTCTTC | CASSGRDRGGNEQFF
TRBJ2-7 | TRBV4-3 | - | - | 16 | TGCGCCAGCAGCCATGGTTCTGGAGTACCATCCTACGAGCAGTACTTC | CASSHGSGVPSYEQYF
TRBJ2-5 | TRBV7-9 | - | - | 17 | TGTGCCAGCAGCTTAACTGAGAGCGTGAGGGGGAAAGAGACCCAGTACTTC | CASSLTESVRGKETQYF
TRBJ1-5 | TRBV5-5 | - | - | 16 | TGTGCCAGCAGCTTGGAGGCAGGGGAGAACAATCAGCCCCAGCATTTT | CASSLEAGENNQPQHF
TRBJ2-1 | TRBV25-1 | - | TRBD2 | 16 | TGTGCCAGCAGTGAATTGGGGACTAGCGGGATCAATGAGCAGTTCTTC | CASSELGTSGINEQFF
TRBJ1-2 | TRBV6-1 | - | - | 14 | TGTGCCAGCAGCACCGTCGGGGGGTTCTATGGCTACACCTTC | CASSTVGGFYGYTF
TRBJ2-7 | TRBV28 | - | - | 13 | TGTGCCAGCCGAGGGGGGGGTAAATACGAGCAGTACTTC | CASRGGGKYEQYF
TRBJ2-6 | TRBV28 | - | TRBD2 | 15 | TGTGCCAGCAGTGCGGGAGGGTCTGGGGCCAACGTCCTGACTTTC | CASSAGGSGANVLTF
TRBJ2-6 | TRBV5-1 | - | - | 15 | TGCGCCAGCAGCTTGGGCCTAACTGGGGCCAACGTCCTGACTTTC | CASSLGLTGANVLTF
TRBJ2-2 | TRBV5-1 | - | - | 15 | TGCGCCAGCAGCTTGCAGGGGTCGAACACCGGGGAGCTGTTTTTT | CASSLQGSNTGELFF
TRBJ2-7 | TRBV11-2 | - | - | 11 | TGTGCCAGCAGCCCCGCCTACGAGCAGTACTTC | CASSPAYEQYF
TRBJ1-1 | TRBV14 | - | TRBD1 | 13 | TGTGCCAGCAGCCAAGCTAGGACAGGAGAAGCTTTCTTT | CASSQARTGEAFF